These T cell receptor beta chains were read from a single sample in a study of T-cell memory formation after mild COVID-19. TCRdb re-analysed the 5' RACE reads in MiXCR, keeping a single row per CDR3 protein. The data show under 450,000 distinct CDR3 sequences, approximately 22% seen once. The material sequenced was PBMCs or a T cell subset sorted from them (not recorded which). These receptors were taken from a man between 18 and 29 years old who had mild COVID-19 (a few samples of this study predate the infection). Cell type and time point are not known. The CDR3 runs from the conserved cysteine through the conserved F or W. D genes are given only for firm matches. Only part of the rows carry a size: once, few, many, or a class if the clone is expanded.

clone size	D gene	V gene	J gene	CDR3 length	CDR3 protein	CDR3 DNA
few	TRBD2	TRBV11-2	TRBJ2-1	17	CASSGTSGASSYNEQFF	TGTGCCAGCAGCGGGACTAGCGGGGCGAGCTCCTACAATGAGCAGTTCTTC
many	TRBD2	TRBV7-2	TRBJ2-5	15	CASSPIRGRVGTQYF	TGTGCCAGCAGCCCAATCCGAGGGAGGGTAGGGACCCAGTACTTC
few	TRBD1	TRBV12-3/TRBV12-4	TRBJ1-2	15	CASSFDGTGDLGYTF	TGTGCCAGCAGTTTTGACGGGACAGGGGATCTTGGCTACACCTTC
few	-	TRBV6-2/TRBV6-3	TRBJ2-1	16	CASSSEVLAGYDEQFF	TGTGCCAGCAGTTCCGAGGTCTTGGCAGGGTACGATGAGCAGTTCTTC
many	-	TRBV7-6	TRBJ2-5	16	CASSSPPDGTGETQYF	TGTGCCAGCAGCTCGCCCCCCGACGGGACCGGGGAGACCCAGTACTTC
-	-	TRBV7-9	TRBJ1-6	14	CASSLLIDWTPLHF	TGTGCCAGCAGCTTACTTATTGATTGGACACCCCTCCACTTT
-	-	TRBV24-1	TRBJ2-1	16	CATSDTGTSSYNEQFF	TGTGCCACCAGTGATACAGGAACGAGCTCCTACAATGAGCAGTTCTTC
-	-	TRBV7-7	TRBJ1-4	13	CASSLYQNEKLFF	TGTGCCAGCAGCTTATACCAGAATGAAAAACTGTTTTTT
-	-	TRBV15	TRBJ2-7	13	CATSAGANSEQYF	TGTGCCACCAGCGCAGGGGCAAATTCCGAGCAGTACTTC
-	-	TRBV7-2	TRBJ2-3	14	CASSLVSHTDTQYF	TGTGCCAGCAGCTTAGTTTCCCACACAGATACGCAGTATTTT
-	TRBD2	TRBV6-2/TRBV6-3	TRBJ2-1	13	CASTSGDYNEQFF	TGTGCCAGCACTAGCGGGGATTACAATGAGCAGTTCTTC
few	-	TRBV6-5	TRBJ1-4	18	CASSLAGGPGPPTGKLFF	TGTGCCAGCAGCTTGGCGGGGGGCCCTGGCCCTCCTACGGGGAAACTGTTTTTT
-	-	TRBV6-2/TRBV6-3	TRBJ2-7	16	CASSYRRDTDFYEQYF	TGTGCCAGCAGTTACAGAAGAGACACAGACTTCTACGAGCAGTACTTC
few	-	TRBV18	TRBJ1-5	14	CASSPDGALQPQHF	TGTGCCAGCTCACCGGACGGGGCGTTGCAACCCCAGCATTTT
-	-	TRBV7-3	TRBJ2-3	14	CASSPALMTDTQYF	TGTGCCAGCAGCCCCGCCCTTATGACAGATACGCAGTATTTT
-	TRBD1	TRBV6-6	TRBJ1-6	12	CASGRGSSPLHF	TGTGCCAGCGGCAGGGGGTCTTCACCCCTCCACTTT
-	-	TRBV6-5	TRBJ1-1	13	CASRYLANTEAFF	TGTGCCAGCAGATATCTCGCAAACACTGAAGCTTTCTTT
few	-	TRBV15	TRBJ2-3	17	CATSRARGAISTDTQYF	TGTGCCACCAGCAGAGCTCGGGGAGCTATTTCGACAGATACGCAGTATTTT
-	-	TRBV20-1	TRBJ2-3	13	CSARIRYTDTQYF	TGCAGTGCTAGAATCAGATACACAGATACGCAGTATTTT
-	-	TRBV5-1	TRBJ1-2	13	CASSRAGNYGYTF	TGCGCCAGCAGCAGGGCCGGGAACTATGGCTACACCTTC
-	-	TRBV5-4	TRBJ2-2	15	CASSLNGGNTGELFF	TGTGCCAGCAGCCTGAATGGGGGGAACACCGGGGAGCTGTTTTTT
-	TRBD2	TRBV10-1	TRBJ2-5	17	CASSEPEASGGRETQYF	TGCGCCAGCAGTGAGCCTGAGGCTAGCGGGGGTAGGGAGACCCAGTACTTC
-	-	TRBV7-2	TRBJ2-5	13	CASSPGRNETQYF	TGTGCCAGCAGCCCGGGACGGAACGAGACCCAGTACTTC
-	TRBD1	TRBV7-9	TRBJ2-7	15	CASSLDPGTGYEQYF	TGTGCCAGCAGCTTGGACCCCGGGACAGGATACGAGCAGTACTTC
-	TRBD1	TRBV6-5	TRBJ2-2	14	CASSRRGLNGELFF	TGTGCCAGCAGTAGAAGGGGGCTAAACGGGGAGCTGTTTTTT
-	TRBD2	TRBV7-9	TRBJ2-3	12	CAVSGGRDTQYF	TGTGCCGTTAGCGGGGGTCGTGATACGCAGTATTTT
-	TRBD1	TRBV6-5	TRBJ1-2	15	CASSSPWEGAYGYTF	TGTGCCAGCAGTTCCCCCTGGGAGGGGGCCTATGGCTACACCTTC
few	-	TRBV23-1	TRBJ2-5	12	CASSHGPETQYF	TGCGCCAGCAGTCACGGACCGGAGACCCAGTACTTC
few	-	TRBV6-2/TRBV6-3	TRBJ2-5	13	CASRAHSQETQYF	TGTGCCAGCCGAGCACACAGCCAAGAGACCCAGTACTTC
few	TRBD1	TRBV5-1	TRBJ2-7	16	CASSVPLRGLGDEQYF	TGCGCCAGCAGCGTACCACTCAGGGGGCTGGGGGACGAGCAGTACTTC
-	-	TRBV4-3	TRBJ2-1	16	CASSQEATSSYNEQFF	TGCGCCAGCAGCCAAGAAGCCACTAGCTCCTACAATGAGCAGTTCTTC
-	-	TRBV29-1	TRBJ2-7	12	CSVRSHSREQYF	TGCAGCGTTCGAAGTCACTCCCGCGAGCAGTACTTC
-	TRBD1	TRBV18	TRBJ1-1	17	CASSTNRGGFSGTEAFF	TGTGCCAGCTCAACAAACAGGGGAGGGTTTAGCGGCACTGAAGCTTTCTTT
few	TRBD1	TRBV29-1	TRBJ2-1	15	CSVPGPGTGGVEQFF	TGCAGCGTCCCCGGCCCCGGGACAGGGGGCGTTGAGCAGTTCTTC
few	TRBD1	TRBV11-2	TRBJ2-5	14	CASSPGTGKETQYF	TGTGCCAGCAGCCCCGGGACAGGGAAAGAGACCCAGTACTTC
-	-	TRBV12-3/TRBV12-4	TRBJ2-1	11	CASSQREEQFF	TGTGCCAGCAGTCAACGGGAGGAGCAGTTCTTC
-	-	TRBV4-1	TRBJ2-3	15	CASSQSGLGTDTQYF	TGCGCCAGCAGCCAATCGGGACTCGGCACAGATACGCAGTATTTT